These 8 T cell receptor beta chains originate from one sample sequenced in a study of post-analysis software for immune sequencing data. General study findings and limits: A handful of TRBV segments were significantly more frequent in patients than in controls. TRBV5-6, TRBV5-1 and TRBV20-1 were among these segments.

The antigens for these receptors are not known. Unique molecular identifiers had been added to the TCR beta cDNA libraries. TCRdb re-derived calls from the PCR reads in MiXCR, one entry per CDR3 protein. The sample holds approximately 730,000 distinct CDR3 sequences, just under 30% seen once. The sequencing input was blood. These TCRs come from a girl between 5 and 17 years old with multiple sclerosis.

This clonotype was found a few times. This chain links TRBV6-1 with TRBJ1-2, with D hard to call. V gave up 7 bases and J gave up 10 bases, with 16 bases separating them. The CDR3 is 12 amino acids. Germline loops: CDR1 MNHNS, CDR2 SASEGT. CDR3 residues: CASTSPPRDYTF. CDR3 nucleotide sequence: TGTGCCAGCACCTCACCGCCAAGGGACTACACCTTC.

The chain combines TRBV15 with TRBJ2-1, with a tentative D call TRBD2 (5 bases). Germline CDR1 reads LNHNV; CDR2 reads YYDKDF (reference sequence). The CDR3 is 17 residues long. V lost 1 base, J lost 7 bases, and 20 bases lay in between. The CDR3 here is CATSRALAGLDGNEQFF. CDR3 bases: TGTGCCACCAGCAGAGCCTTGGCCGGACTTGACGGGAATGAGCAGTTCTTC. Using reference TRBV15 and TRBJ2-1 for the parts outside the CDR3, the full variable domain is DAMVIQNPRYQVTQFGKPVTLSCSQTLNHNVMYWYQQKSSQAPKLLFHYYDKDFNNEADTPDNFQSRRPNTSFCFLDIRSPGLGDTAMYLCATSRALAGLDGNEQFFGPGTRLTVL.

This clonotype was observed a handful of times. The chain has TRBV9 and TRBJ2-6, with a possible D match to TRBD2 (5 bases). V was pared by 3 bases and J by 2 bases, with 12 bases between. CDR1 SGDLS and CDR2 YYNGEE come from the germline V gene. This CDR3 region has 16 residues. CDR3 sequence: CASSAYGGAGANVLTF. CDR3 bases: TGTGCCAGCAGCGCCTACGGAGGTGCTGGGGCCAACGTCCTGACTTTC.

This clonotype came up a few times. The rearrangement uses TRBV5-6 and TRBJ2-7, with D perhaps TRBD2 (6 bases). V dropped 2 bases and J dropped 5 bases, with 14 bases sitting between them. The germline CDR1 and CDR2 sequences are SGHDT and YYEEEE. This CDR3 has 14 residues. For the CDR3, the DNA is TGTGCCAGCAGCTTAGGAGGGATGGATCACGAGCAGTACTTC. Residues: CASSLGGMDHEQYF.

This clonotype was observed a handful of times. CDR3 amino acids: CASSLFYGQRDYNEQFF. The CDR3 nucleotides are TGCGCCAGCAGCTTGTTCTACGGGCAGCGGGACTACAATGAGCAGTTCTTC. The chain has TRBV5-1 and TRBJ2-1; 7 nucleotides match TRBD2. With V trimmed by 1 base and J by 3 bases, 10 bases remained unmatched. This CDR3 comprises 17 residues. CDR1 and CDR2 (germline): SGHRS, YFSETQ.

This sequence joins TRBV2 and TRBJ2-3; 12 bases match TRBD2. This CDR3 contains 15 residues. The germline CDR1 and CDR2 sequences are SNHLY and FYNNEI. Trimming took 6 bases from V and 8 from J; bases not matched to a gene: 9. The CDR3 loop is CASRARLAGDGTQYF. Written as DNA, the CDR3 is TGTGCCAGCAGGGCACGACTAGCGGGGGACGGTACGCAGTATTTT.

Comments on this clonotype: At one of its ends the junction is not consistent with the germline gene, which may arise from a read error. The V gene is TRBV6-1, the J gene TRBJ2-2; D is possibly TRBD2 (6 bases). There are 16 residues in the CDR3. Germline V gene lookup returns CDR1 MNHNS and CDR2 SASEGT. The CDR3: CASSGTFPANIGELFF. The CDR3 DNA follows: TGTGCCAGCAGCGGGACTTTCCCCGCGAACATCGGGGAGCTGTTTTTT.

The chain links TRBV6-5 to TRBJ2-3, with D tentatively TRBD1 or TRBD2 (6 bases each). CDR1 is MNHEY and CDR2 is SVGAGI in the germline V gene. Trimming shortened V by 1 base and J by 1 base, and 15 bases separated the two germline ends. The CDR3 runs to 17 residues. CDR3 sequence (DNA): TGTGCCAGCAGTTACTGGGGGGCAGGGGATCGCACAGATACGCAGTATTTT. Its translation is CASSYWGAGDRTDTQYF.